This TCR beta chain stems from a study of metastatic and nonmetastatic thyroid tumors. Across the study: Repertoire comparison spanned blood and tumor or nodule tissue of malignant and benign thyroid patients.

The entire patient cohort was treatment-naive prior to thyroid surgery. This clone was counted many times. Its antigen is still unknown. V was cut by 4 bases and J by 5 bases, with 14 bases left in between. The germline CDR1 and CDR2 sequences are LNHDA and SQIVND (reference sequence). CDR3 length: 15 residues. As originally analysed: CDR3 was compared across clinicopathological groups, and the resulting differences were used to build a distant-metastasis classifier for papillary thyroid cancer. TCRdb re-called the PCR reads through MiXCR. The V and J calls follow TCRdb's processing rather than the paper's. The table lists about 27,000 clones, around 16% of them singletons. Regarding the study as a whole: As reported, TCR beta diversity in blood and tumor was significantly higher in malignant thyroid tumors than in benign nodules.

Sequenced sample: blood. This receptor was taken from a male donor with papillary thyroid cancer or a benign thyroid nodule (not recorded which). Some clones in this sample may be carry-over from other donors' samples. The chain combines TRBV19 with TRBJ2-2, with D tentatively TRBD1 (6 bases). CDR3 sequence reads: CASSTGDYLTGELFF. The CDR3 DNA reads as TGTGCCAGTAGTACAGGGGATTACTTGACCGGGGAGCTGTTTTTT.